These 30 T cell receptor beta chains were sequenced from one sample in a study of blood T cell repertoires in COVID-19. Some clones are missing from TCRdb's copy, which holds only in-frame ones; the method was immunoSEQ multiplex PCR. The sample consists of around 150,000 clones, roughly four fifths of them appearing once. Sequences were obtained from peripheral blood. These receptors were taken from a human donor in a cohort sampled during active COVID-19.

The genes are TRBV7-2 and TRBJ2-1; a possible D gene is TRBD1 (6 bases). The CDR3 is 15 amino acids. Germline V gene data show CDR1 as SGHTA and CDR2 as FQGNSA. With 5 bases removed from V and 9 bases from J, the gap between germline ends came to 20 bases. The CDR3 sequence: CASSRLGRQVGEQFF. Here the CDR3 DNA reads TGTGCCAGCAGCCGCTTAGGACGACAGGTTGGTGAGCAGTTCTTC.

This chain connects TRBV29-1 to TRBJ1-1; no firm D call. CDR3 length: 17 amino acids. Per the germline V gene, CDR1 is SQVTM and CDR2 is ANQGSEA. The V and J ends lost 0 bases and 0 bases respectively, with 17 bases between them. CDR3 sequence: CSVEDSAFGDMNTEAFF. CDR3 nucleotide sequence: TGCAGCGTTGAAGATTCGGCGTTCGGGGATATGAACACTGAAGCTTTCTTT. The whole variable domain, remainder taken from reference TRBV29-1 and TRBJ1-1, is SAVISQKPSRDICQRGTSLTIQCQVDSQVTMMFWYRQQPGQSLTLIATANQGSEATYESGFVIDKFPISRPNLTFSTLTVSNMSPEDSSIYLCSVEDSAFGDMNTEAFFGQGTRLTVV.

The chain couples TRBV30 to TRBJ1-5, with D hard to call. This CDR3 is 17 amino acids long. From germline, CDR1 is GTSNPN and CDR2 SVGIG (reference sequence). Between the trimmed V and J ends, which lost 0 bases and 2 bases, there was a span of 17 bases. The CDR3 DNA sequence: TGTGCCTGGAGTGTTCGAGGGTTCGATGGTGGCAATCAGCCCCAGCATTTT. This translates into CAWSVRGFDGGNQPQHF.

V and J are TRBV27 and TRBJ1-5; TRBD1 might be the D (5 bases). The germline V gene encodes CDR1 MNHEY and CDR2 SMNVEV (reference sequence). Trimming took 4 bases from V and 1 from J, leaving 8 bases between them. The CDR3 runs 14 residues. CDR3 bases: TGTGCCAGCAGTTCCTGGGGCAGCAATCAGCCCCAGCATTTT. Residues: CASSSWGSNQPQHF.

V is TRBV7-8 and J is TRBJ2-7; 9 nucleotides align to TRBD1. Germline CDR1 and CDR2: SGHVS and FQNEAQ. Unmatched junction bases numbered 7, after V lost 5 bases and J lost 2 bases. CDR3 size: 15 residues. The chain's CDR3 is CASSRHRGRTYEQYF. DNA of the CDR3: TGTGCCAGCAGCCGACACAGGGGGCGGACCTACGAGCAGTACTTC.

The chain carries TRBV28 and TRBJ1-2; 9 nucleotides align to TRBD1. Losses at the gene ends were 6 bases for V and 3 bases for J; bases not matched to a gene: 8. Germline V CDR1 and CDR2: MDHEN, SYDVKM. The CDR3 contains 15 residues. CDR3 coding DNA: TGTGCCAGCAGCATAACTAGACAGGGGGACTATGGCTACACCTTC. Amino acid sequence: CASSITRQGDYGYTF.

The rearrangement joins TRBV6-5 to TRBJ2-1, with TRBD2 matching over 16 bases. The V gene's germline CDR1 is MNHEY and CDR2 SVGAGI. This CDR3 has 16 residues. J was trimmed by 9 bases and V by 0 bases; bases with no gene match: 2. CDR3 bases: TGTGCCAGCAGTTACTCCGGGACTAGCGGGGGGGGTGAGCAGTTCTTC. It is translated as CASSYSGTSGGGEQFF.

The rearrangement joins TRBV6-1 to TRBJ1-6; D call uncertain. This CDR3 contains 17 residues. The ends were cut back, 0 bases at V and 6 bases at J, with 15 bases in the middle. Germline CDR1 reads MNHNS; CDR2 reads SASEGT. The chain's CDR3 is CASSEAGAGSANSPLHF. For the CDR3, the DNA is TGTGCCAGCAGTGAAGCAGGCGCGGGGTCCGCTAATTCACCCCTCCACTTT.

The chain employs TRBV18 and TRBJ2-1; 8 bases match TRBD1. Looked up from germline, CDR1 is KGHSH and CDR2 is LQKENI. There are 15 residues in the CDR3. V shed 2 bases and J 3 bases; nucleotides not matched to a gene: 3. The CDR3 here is CASSPKTGVYNEQFF. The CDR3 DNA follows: TGTGCCAGCTCACCAAAGACAGGGGTCTACAATGAGCAGTTCTTC.

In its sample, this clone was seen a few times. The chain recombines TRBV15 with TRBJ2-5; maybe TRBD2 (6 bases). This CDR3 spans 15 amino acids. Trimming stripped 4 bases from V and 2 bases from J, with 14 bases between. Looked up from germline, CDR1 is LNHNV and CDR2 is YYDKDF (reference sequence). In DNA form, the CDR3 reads TGTGCCACCAGCAAGACTAGGCTTGAACAAGAGACCCAGTACTTC. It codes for CATSKTRLEQETQYF.

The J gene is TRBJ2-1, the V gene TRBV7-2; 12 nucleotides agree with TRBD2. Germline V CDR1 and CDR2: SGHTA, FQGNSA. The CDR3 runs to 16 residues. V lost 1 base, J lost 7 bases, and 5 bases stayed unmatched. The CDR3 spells CASSLGSSGGVNEQFF. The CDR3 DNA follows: TGTGCCAGCAGCTTAGGGTCTAGCGGGGGGGTAAATGAGCAGTTCTTC.

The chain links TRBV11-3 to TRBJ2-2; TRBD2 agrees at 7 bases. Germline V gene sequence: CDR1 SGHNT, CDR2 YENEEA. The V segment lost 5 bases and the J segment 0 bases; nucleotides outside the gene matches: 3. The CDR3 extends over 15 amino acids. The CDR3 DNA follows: TGTGCCAGCAGCCCCCTAGCGGCGAACACCGGGGAGCTGTTTTTT. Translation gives CASSPLAANTGELFF.

CDR3 region: CASAKGAQPQETQYF. The CDR3 region has the DNA TGTGCCAGCGCGAAGGGGGCGCAGCCCCAAGAGACCCAGTACTTC. This sequence joins TRBV9 and TRBJ2-5; 7 nucleotides match TRBD1. The V gene end was trimmed by 7 bases and the J gene end by 1 base; junction bases not matched to a gene: 10. The CDR3 is 15 residues long. Germline V gene lookup returns CDR1 SGDLS and CDR2 YYNGEE.

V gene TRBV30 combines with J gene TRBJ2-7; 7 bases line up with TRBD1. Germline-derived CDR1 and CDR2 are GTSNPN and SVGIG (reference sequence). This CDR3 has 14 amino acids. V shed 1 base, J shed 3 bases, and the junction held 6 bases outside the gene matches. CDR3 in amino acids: CAWSDDRVNYEQYF. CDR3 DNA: TGTGCCTGGAGTGATGACAGGGTCAACTACGAGCAGTACTTC.

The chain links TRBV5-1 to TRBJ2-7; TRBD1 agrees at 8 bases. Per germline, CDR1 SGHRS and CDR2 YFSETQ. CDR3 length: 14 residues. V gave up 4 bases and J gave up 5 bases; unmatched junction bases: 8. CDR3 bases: TGCGCCAGCAGCCCCGATGCAGGGGGCGACGAGCAGTACTTC. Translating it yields CASSPDAGGDEQYF.

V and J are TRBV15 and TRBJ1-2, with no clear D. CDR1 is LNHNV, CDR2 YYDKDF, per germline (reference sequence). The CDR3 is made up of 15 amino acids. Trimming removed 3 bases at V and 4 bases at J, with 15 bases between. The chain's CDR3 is CATSRPGDPSYGYTF. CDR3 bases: TGTGCCACCAGCAGGCCAGGCGATCCCAGCTATGGCTACACCTTC.

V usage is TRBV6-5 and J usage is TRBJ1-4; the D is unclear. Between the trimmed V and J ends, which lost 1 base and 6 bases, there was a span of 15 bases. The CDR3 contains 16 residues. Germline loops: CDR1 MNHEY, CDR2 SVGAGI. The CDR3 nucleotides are TGTGCCAGCAGTTACTGGATCGGGGATAAGTATGAAAAACTGTTTTTT. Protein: CASSYWIGDKYEKLFF.

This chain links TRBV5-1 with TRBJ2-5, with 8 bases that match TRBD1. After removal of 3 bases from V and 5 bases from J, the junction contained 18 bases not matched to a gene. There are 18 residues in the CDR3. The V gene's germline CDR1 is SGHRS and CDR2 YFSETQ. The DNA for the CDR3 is TGCGCCAGCAGCTCCGTACGATCTTGGACAGGGCGTGGGGAGACCCAGTACTTC. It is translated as CASSSVRSWTGRGETQYF.

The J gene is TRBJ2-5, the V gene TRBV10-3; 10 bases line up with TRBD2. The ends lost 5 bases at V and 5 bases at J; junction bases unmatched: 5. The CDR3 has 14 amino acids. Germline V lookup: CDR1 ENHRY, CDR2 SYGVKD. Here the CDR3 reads CAISSGGAGETQYF. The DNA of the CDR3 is TGTGCCATCAGTAGCGGGGGGGCAGGGGAGACCCAGTACTTC.

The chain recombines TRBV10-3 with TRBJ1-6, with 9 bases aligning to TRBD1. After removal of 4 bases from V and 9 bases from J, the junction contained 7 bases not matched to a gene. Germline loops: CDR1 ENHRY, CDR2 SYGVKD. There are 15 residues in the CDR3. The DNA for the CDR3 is TGTGCCATCAGTGTGGGGACAGGGTCGGGTTCACCCCTCCACTTT. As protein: CAISVGTGSGSPLHF.

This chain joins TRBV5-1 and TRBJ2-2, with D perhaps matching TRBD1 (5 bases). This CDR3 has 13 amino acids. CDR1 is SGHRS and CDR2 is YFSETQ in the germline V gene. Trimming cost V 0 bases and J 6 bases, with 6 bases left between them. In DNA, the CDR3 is TGCGCCAGCAGCTTGGACAGGCCCGGGGAGCTGTTTTTT. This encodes CASSLDRPGELFF.

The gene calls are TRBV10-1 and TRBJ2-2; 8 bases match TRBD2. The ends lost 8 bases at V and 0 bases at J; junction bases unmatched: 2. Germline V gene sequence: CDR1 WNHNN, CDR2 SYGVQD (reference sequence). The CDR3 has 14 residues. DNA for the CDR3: TGCGCCAGCCCGGGGGGGTCGAACACCGGGGAGCTGTTTTTT. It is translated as CASPGGSNTGELFF.

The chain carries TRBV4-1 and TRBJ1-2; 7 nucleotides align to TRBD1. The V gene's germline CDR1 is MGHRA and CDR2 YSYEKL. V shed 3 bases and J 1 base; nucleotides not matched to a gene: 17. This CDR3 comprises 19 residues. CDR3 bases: TGCGCCAGCAGCCAGGACAATTTCGGGACAGCTTCGATTAACTATGGCTACACCTTC. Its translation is CASSQDNFGTASINYGYTF.

CDR3 DNA sequence: TGTGCCAGCAGCTTAGAAGCGGGGGGGCCTGGTACGCAGTATTTT. Residues: CASSLEAGGPGTQYF. The V gene is TRBV7-9, the J gene TRBJ2-3, with 10 bases matching TRBD2. Germline CDR1 reads SEHNR; CDR2 reads FQNEAQ (reference sequence). The CDR3 sequence is 15 residues long. The V segment lost 1 base and the J segment 8 bases; nucleotides outside the gene matches: 6.

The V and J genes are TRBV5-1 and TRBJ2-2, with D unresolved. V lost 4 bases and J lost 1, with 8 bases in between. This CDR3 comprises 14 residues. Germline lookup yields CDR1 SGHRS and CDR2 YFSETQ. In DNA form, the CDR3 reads TGCGCCAGCAGCGGCCAGAAGAACACCGGGGAGCTGTTTTTT. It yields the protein CASSGQKNTGELFF.

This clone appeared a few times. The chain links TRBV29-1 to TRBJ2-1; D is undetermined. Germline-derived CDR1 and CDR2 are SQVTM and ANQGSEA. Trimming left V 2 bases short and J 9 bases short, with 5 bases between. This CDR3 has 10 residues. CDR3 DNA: TGCAGCGTTGAACATGTTGAGCAGTTCTTC. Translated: CSVEHVEQFF.

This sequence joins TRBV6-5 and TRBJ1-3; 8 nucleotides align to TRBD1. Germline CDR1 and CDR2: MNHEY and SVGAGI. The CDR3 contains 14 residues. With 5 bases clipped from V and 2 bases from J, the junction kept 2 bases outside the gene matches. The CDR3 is CASSPTGAGNTIYF. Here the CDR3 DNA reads TGTGCCAGCAGTCCGACAGGGGCTGGAAACACCATATATTTT.

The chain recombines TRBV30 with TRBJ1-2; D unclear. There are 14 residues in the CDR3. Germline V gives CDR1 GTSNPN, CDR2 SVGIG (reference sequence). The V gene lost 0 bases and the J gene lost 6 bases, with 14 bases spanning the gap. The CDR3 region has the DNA TGTGCCTGGAGTGTGGAATCGGGAAAAAATGGCTACACCTTC. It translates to CAWSVESGKNGYTF.

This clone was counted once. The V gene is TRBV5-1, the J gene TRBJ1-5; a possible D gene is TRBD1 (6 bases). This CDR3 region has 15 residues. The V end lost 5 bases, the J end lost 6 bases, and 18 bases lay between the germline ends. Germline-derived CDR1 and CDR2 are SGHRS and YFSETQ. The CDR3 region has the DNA TGCGCCAGCAGTGAGACAGGCCTGATGGGTCAGCCCCAGCATTTT. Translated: CASSETGLMGQPQHF. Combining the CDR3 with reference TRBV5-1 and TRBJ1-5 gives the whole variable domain KAGVTQTPRYLIKTRGQQVTLSCSPISGHRSVSWYQQTPGQGLQFLFEYFSETQRNKGNFPGRFSGRQFSNSRSEMNVSTLELGDSALYLCASSETGLMGQPQHFGDGTRLSIL.

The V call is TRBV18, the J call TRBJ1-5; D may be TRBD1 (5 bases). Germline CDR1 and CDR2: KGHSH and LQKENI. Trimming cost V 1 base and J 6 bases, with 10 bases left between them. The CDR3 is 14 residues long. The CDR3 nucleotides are TGTGCCAGCTCACCACAGGGGCAGGGTCAGCCCCAGCATTTT. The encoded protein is CASSPQGQGQPQHF.